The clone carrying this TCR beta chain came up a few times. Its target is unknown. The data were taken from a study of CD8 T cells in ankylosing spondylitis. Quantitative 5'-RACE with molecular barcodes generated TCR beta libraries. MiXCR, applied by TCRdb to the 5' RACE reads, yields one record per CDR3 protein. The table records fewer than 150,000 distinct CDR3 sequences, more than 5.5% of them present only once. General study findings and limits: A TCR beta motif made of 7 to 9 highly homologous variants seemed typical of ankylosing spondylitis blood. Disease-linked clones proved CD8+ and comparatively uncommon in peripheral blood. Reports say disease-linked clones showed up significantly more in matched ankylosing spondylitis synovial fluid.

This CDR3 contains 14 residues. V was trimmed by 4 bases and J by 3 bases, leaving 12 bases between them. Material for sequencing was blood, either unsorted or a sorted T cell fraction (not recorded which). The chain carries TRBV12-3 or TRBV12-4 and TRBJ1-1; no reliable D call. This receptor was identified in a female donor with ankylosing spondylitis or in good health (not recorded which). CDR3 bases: TGTGCCAGCAGTTCCGATGGGTTTGACACTGAAGCTTTCTTT. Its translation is CASSSDGFDTEAFF.